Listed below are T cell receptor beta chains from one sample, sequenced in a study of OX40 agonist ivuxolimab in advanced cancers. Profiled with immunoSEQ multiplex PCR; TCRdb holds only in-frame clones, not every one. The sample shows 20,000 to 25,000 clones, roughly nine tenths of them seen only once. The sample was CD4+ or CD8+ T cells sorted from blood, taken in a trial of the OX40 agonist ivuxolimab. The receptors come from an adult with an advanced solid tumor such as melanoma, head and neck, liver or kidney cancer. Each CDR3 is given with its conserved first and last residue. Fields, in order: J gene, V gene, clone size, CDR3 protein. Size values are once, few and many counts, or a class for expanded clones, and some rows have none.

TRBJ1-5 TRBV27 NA CASSLNSNSNQPQHF
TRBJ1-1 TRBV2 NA CASSETRSQRTEAFF
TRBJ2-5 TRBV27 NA CASSSRRTRGQETQYF
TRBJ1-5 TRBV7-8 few CASSLGRSGEPQHF
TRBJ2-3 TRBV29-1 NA CSVDPLLSDPSTDTQYF
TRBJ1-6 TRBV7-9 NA CASSLEWDARSPLHF
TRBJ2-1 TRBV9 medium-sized CASSGSYRGGEQFF
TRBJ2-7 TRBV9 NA CASSPLDVSYEQYF
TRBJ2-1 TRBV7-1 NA CASSGVAGEIYNEQFF
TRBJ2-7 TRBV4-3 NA CASSREREVSYEQYF
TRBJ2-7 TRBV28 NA CASSLAGGPLSYEQYF
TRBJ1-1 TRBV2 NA CASSDVGRDMNTEAFF
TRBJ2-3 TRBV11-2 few CASSRTSPRTGYMADTQYF
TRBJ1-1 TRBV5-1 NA CASSLGSFMNTEAFF
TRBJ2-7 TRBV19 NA CASSIGQGGFDEQYF
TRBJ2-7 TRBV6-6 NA CASSYSLYEQYF
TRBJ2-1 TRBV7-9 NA CASSFSGRVFYEQFF
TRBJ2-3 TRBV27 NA CASSFADTQYF
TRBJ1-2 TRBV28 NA CASSQQRIANYGYTF
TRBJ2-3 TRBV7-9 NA CASSLAGTSVDTQYF
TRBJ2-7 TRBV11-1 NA CASSLFREGSYEQYF
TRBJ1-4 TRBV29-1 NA CSVTTGDRRRNEKLFF
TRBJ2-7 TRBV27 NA CASSLSSGTGYYEQYF
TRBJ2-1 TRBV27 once CASSLFLGRGGNEQFF
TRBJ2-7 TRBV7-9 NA CASSLADGYEQYF
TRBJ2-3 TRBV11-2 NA CASSRSSPTDTQYF
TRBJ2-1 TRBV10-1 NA CASSETSGMYEQFF